These 20 T cell receptor beta chains were sequenced from one sample in a study of response to subunit inactivated influenza vaccine (dated by TCRdb to about 2018). Receptors were amplified or captured by RT-PCR. Instrument used: Illumina HiSeq 2500. TCRdb handled the public reads itself, with Q25 trimming in fastp and clone calling in MiXCR, and kept productive beta chains. Rows are unified per CDR3 protein, each entry keeping the most common DNA and genes. This sample has about 500,000 distinct CDR3 sequences in its table, and 16% of those were observed once. Around 3% of the sample is taken by the ten largest. Sequencing was performed on CD4+ T cells sorted from PBMCs, taken around 25 months after vaccination. Receptors originate from a man aged 50 to 69 who received an inactivated influenza vaccine. Donor details come from another sample of the same person, matched by shared clones.

This chain links TRBV12-3 or TRBV12-4 with TRBJ2-7; D gene uncertain. The V end was cut by 5 bases, the J end by 3 bases, with 8 bases between. The CDR3 contains 12 residues. The CDR3 nucleotides read TGTGCCAGCAGTAAGGGCTTCTACGAGCAGTACTTC. This sequence encodes CASSKGFYEQYF.

This clonotype has just a few counts. This chain joins TRBV20-1 and TRBJ2-1; D not certain. Trimming pared 0 bases from V and 5 bases from J, leaving 8 bases between. CDR3 length equals 13 residues. In germline, CDR1 is DFQATT, CDR2 SNEGSKA (reference sequence). The CDR3 is CSARDWANNEQFF. The CDR3, as DNA: TGCAGTGCTAGAGATTGGGCGAACAATGAGCAGTTCTTC.

CDR3 sequence: CASSLDVQGAEQYF. The CDR3, as DNA: TGCGCCAGCAGCTTGGATGTACAGGGTGCCGAGCAGTACTTC. The rearrangement joins TRBV5-1 to TRBJ2-7, with D possibly TRBD1 on 6 matching bases. Germline values: CDR1 SGHRS, CDR2 YFSETQ. V lost 0 bases, J lost 6 bases, and 13 bases lay in between. This CDR3 comprises 14 residues.

This chain links TRBV5-1 with TRBJ2-6, with a tentative D call TRBD1 (6 bases). Germline CDR1 reads SGHRS; CDR2 reads YFSETQ. This CDR3 spans 16 amino acids. Trimming removed 3 bases from V and 0 bases from J, with 10 bases in between. CDR3 region: CASSSQGSSGANVLTF. CDR3 DNA sequence: TGCGCCAGCAGCTCACAGGGTAGCTCTGGGGCCAACGTCCTGACTTTC.

This clonotype was seen only a few times. The gene calls are TRBV11-2 and TRBJ2-2, with D tentatively TRBD2 (5 bases). CDR1 and CDR2 (germline): SGHAT, FQNNGV. Trimming left V 5 bases short and J 6 bases short, with 13 bases between. CDR3 length: 14 residues. Here the CDR3 reads CASSPGLLAGELFF. The CDR3 nucleotides read TGTGCCAGCAGCCCCGGACTCTTGGCCGGGGAGCTGTTTTTT. The variable domain in full, with the rest retrieved from reference TRBV11-2 and TRBJ2-2, is EAGVAQSPRYKIIEKRQSVAFWCNPISGHATLYWYQQILGQGPKLLIQFQNNGVVDDSQLPKDRFSAERLKGVDSTLKIQPAKLEDSAVYLCASSPGLLAGELFFGEGSRLTVL.

Written as DNA, the CDR3 is TGTGCCAGCACTGGACGACAGGGGGCTGCTCGGGGCGAGCAGTACTTC. Amino acids: CASTGRQGAARGEQYF. The chain carries TRBV6-1 and TRBJ2-7; 10 positions match TRBD1. The CDR3 totals 16 residues. Germline V lookup: CDR1 MNHNS, CDR2 SASEGT. The V gene end was trimmed by 7 bases and the J gene end by 6 bases; junction bases not matched to a gene: 15.

The sample holds a few counts of this clonotype. The chain has TRBV29-1 and TRBJ2-3; D call uncertain. Germline loops: CDR1 SQVTM, CDR2 ANQGSEA. V lost 1 base, J lost 4 bases, and 12 bases lay in between. There are 14 residues in the CDR3. The CDR3 sequence: CSVEVGGVADTQYF. As DNA, the CDR3 is TGCAGCGTTGAAGTTGGTGGGGTGGCAGATACGCAGTATTTT.

The chain links TRBV24-1 to TRBJ2-1; 8 bases map to TRBD1. This CDR3 is 16 amino acids long. Germline V CDR1 and CDR2: KGHDR, SFDVKD. Trimming at V came to 4 bases and at J to 4 bases, leaving 8 bases not matched to a gene. CDR3 residues: CATSESTGGNYNEQFF. Here the CDR3 DNA reads TGTGCCACCAGTGAATCTACAGGGGGAAATTACAATGAGCAGTTCTTC.

The chain combines TRBV5-4 with TRBJ2-1, with unresolved D. This CDR3 is 15 amino acids long. Germline CDR1 SGHNT, CDR2 YYREEE (reference sequence). V gave up 4 bases and J gave up 2 bases, with 13 bases separating them. The CDR3 region is CASSLDGVPYNEQFF. CDR3 nucleotide sequence: TGTGCCAGCAGCCTGGACGGTGTACCCTACAATGAGCAGTTCTTC. Based on the CDR3 plus reference TRBV5-4 and TRBJ2-1, the full variable domain is ETGVTQSPTHLIKTRGQQVTLRCSSQSGHNTVSWYQQALGQGPQFIFQYYREEENGRGNFPPRFSGLQFPNYSSELNVNALELDDSALYLCASSLDGVPYNEQFFGPGTRLTVL.

The chain joins TRBV4-1 to TRBJ1-1; D might be TRBD1 (6 bases). CDR3 length: 14 residues. V was shortened by 0 bases and J by 3 bases, with 8 bases between the two germline ends. Germline V gene sequence: CDR1 MGHRA, CDR2 YSYEKL. The CDR3 DNA is TGCGCCAGCAGCCAAGAAGGGGGGTACACTGAAGCTTTCTTT. Translated, it gives CASSQEGGYTEAFF.

The chain links TRBV28 to TRBJ2-5; unclear D gene. The CDR3 has 14 amino acids. Germline V gene data show CDR1 as MDHEN and CDR2 as SYDVKM. V gave up 5 bases and J gave up 1 base, with 11 bases separating them. CDR3 protein: CASSPPLGQETQYF. In DNA form, the CDR3 reads TGTGCCAGCAGTCCCCCTCTCGGCCAAGAGACCCAGTACTTC.

The V call is TRBV5-1, the J call TRBJ2-1; 7 bases are shared with TRBD2. Germline CDR1 and CDR2: SGHRS and YFSETQ. The CDR3 has 13 residues. Trimming at V came to 2 bases and at J to 8 bases, leaving 4 bases not matched to a gene. Written as DNA, the CDR3 is TGCGCCAGCAGCTTAGCGGGATTGGATGAGCAGTTCTTC. Encoded protein: CASSLAGLDEQFF.

This clonotype was seen a handful of times. The chain has TRBV6-2 or TRBV6-3 and TRBJ2-7; 11 nucleotides agree with TRBD2. Germline CDR1 and CDR2: MNHEY and SVGEGT. The CDR3 is 14 amino acids. The junction had 4 bases not matched to a gene; V was cut back by 6 bases and J by 3 bases. This CDR3 reads CASRPSGRFYEQYF. The CDR3 DNA follows: TGTGCCAGCAGGCCTAGCGGGAGGTTCTACGAGCAGTACTTC.

This clonotype came up a few times. The junction differs from germline at one of its ends, possibly a read error. The rearrangement joins TRBV11-2 to TRBJ2-3; possible D gene TRBD1, 6 bases. The CDR3 runs 22 residues. Germline V gives CDR1 SGHAT, CDR2 FQNNGV. CDR3 in amino acids: CASSLEAGRRLQLERRGGTQYF. The CDR3, as DNA: TGTGCCAGCAGTTTAGAGGCTGGACGGAGACTCCAATTAGAGCGGAGAGGGGGTACGCAGTATTTT.

The rearrangement links TRBV11-2 to TRBJ2-3; either TRBD1 or TRBD2 may fit D (5 bases each). The CDR3 has 14 residues. Germline assignment: CDR1 SGHAT and CDR2 FQNNGV. Trimming stripped 7 bases from V and 10 bases from J, with 21 bases between. CDR3 region: CASTLSGTRLAQYF. DNA for the CDR3: TGTGCCAGCACCCTATCCGGGACCCGACTTGCGCAGTATTTT.

This clonotype was detected ten times or more. The rearrangement joins TRBV18 to TRBJ2-7; TRBD2 matches at 9 bases. The CDR3 is 11 residues long. Germline V lookup: CDR1 KGHSH, CDR2 LQKENI. The CDR3 nucleotides are TGTGCTAGCGGGAGTTTCTACGAGCAGTACTTC. As protein: CASGSFYEQYF.

Many counts were recorded for this clonotype. V usage is TRBV29-1 and J usage is TRBJ2-1; a possible D gene is TRBD1 (6 bases). The CDR3 has 16 amino acids. V was pared by 4 bases and J by 7 bases, with 23 bases between. CDR1 and CDR2 (germline): SQVTM, ANQGSEA. CDR3 sequence: CSVAALTGLVWNEQFF. The CDR3 bases are TGCAGCGTTGCCGCCTTAACAGGGTTGGTGTGGAATGAGCAGTTCTTC.

V is TRBV10-3 and J is TRBJ2-6, with D possibly matching TRBD1 (6 bases). Deletions cut 6 bases from V and 0 bases from J, with 9 bases between. The CDR3 sequence is 15 residues long. From germline, CDR1 is ENHRY and CDR2 SYGVKD. CDR3 region: CAISQDSSGANVLTF. The CDR3 DNA is TGTGCCATCAGCCAGGACAGCTCTGGGGCCAACGTCCTGACTTTC.

This clonotype was recorded a few times. The chain carries TRBV10-3 and TRBJ2-3, with D possibly TRBD2 on 5 matching bases. The CDR3 sequence is 15 residues long. V lost 6 bases and J lost 3, with 16 bases in between. Germline V gene data show CDR1 as ENHRY and CDR2 as SYGVKD. The CDR3 loop is CAIRGGSKDTDTQYF. CDR3 DNA: TGTGCCATCAGAGGCGGGTCAAAGGATACAGATACGCAGTATTTT.

The CDR3 nucleotides read TGTGCCAGCAGCTCGGGACAACTTCAACTATATGGCTACACCTTC. Protein: CASSSGQLQLYGYTF. This chain joins TRBV11-2 and TRBJ1-2; perhaps TRBD1 as D (6 bases). The CDR3 sequence is 15 residues long. Trimming stripped 4 bases from V and 5 bases from J, with 17 bases between. The germline CDR1 and CDR2 sequences are SGHAT and FQNNGV.